This T cell receptor (beta chain) was observed in a study of cytomegalovirus exposure and HLA in healthy donors. Study summary: Within an early data release were 80 million to 90 million unique TCRs drawn from HLA-typed donors. Study-level results: As a later analysis showed, several of the most significant clusters appeared to be linked to common viral pathogens. Researchers reported that a few CMV-associated chains were confirmed in vitro as CMV antigen-specific.

The V gene's germline CDR1 is MDHEN and CDR2 SYDVKM. The CDR3 consists of 15 residues. The PCR had 60 Vbeta and 13 Jbeta primers. Clones were read by immunoSEQ multiplex PCR, and TCRdb kept only the in-frame ones, dropping some. Among around 130,000 clones listed, roughly four fifths were seen once. Remarks on this clone: Its cognate antigen is unknown.

Sequenced input: PBMCs. The chain uses TRBV28 and TRBJ1-4, with TRBD1 identical over 7 bases. The TCR sequence derives from a male donor in good health and CMV-seropositive. The CDR3 is CVTGVGAALNEKLFF. The CDR3 DNA reads as TGTGTTACAGGGGTCGGGGCCGCCCTTAATGAAAAACTGTTTTTT.